This entry is about one T cell receptor (beta chain). This specimen comes from a study of blood T cell repertoires in COVID-19. Libraries were prepared by immunoSEQ multiplex PCR; TCRdb keeps only in-frame clonotypes and omits some of them. Counted here are under 400,000 clones, about nine tenths occurring once; the ten biggest clones make up 3% to 4.5%. Germline CDR1 MDHEN, CDR2 SYDVKM. The CDR3 runs to 16 residues. Trimming cost V 7 bases and J 0 bases, with 16 bases left between them. Sequenced sample: peripheral blood. The gene calls are TRBV28 and TRBJ1-3; weak D call: TRBD1 (6 bases). This TCR derives from a woman in her fifties or sixties with COVID-19, enrolled during active disease. CDR3 in amino acids: CASTQGGSVSGNTIYF. CDR3 bases: TGTGCCAGCACCCAAGGGGGATCAGTCTCTGGAAACACCATATATTTT.